These T cell receptor beta chains were read from a single sample in a study of blood T cells in healthy people across ages. MiXCR was run by TCRdb on the 5' RACE reads, yielding one entry per CDR3 protein. The sample records roughly 830,000 distinct CDR3 sequences, around 62% being singletons. Sequencing was carried out using blood. The receptors originated from a man under 40 in good health. CDR3s include the opening cysteine and the closing phenylalanine or tryptophan. D genes are given only for firm matches. Expanded clones are given a class, and other clones once, few, many or no size at all.

J gene: TRBJ2-7
D gene: .
clone size: .
V gene: TRBV12-3/TRBV12-4
CDR3 DNA: TGTGCCAGCAGTTTAGAGGAGGGGTGGCCGCCCTACGAGCAGTACTTC
CDR3 protein: CASSLEEGWPPYEQYF

J gene: TRBJ2-7
D gene: .
clone size: .
V gene: TRBV6-2/TRBV6-3
CDR3 DNA: TGTGCCAGCAAACTGGGACTCCAGAGCTCCTACGAGCAGTACTTC
CDR3 protein: CASKLGLQSSYEQYF

J gene: TRBJ2-6
D gene: TRBD1
clone size: .
V gene: TRBV5-1
CDR3 DNA: TGCGCCAGCAGCTTGCCTACAGGGGACTCTGGGGCCAACGTCCTGACTTTC
CDR3 protein: CASSLPTGDSGANVLTF

J gene: TRBJ2-7
D gene: .
clone size: .
V gene: TRBV30
CDR3 DNA: TGTGCCTGGAGTTGGGTTCCGTACGAGCAGTACTTC
CDR3 protein: CAWSWVPYEQYF

J gene: TRBJ2-2
D gene: .
clone size: few
V gene: TRBV9
CDR3 DNA: TGTGCCAGCAGCGCCGTCACCGGGGAGCTGTTTTTT
CDR3 protein: CASSAVTGELFF

J gene: TRBJ1-2
D gene: TRBD1
clone size: .
V gene: TRBV2
CDR3 DNA: TGTGCCAGCTCCGGACCCCAGGGGGCACACGGCTACACCTTC
CDR3 protein: CASSGPQGAHGYTF

J gene: TRBJ2-1
D gene: .
clone size: .
V gene: TRBV5-1
CDR3 DNA: TGCGCCAGCAGCTTGGGAGGGCCTTCCGATGAGCAGTTCTTC
CDR3 protein: CASSLGGPSDEQFF

J gene: TRBJ2-7
D gene: TRBD1
clone size: .
V gene: TRBV28
CDR3 DNA: TGTGCCAGCAGCTACGGACAGGGGTTAACCTGCGAGCAGTACTTC
CDR3 protein: CASSYGQGLTCEQYF

J gene: TRBJ2-3
D gene: TRBD2
clone size: few
V gene: TRBV6-6
CDR3 DNA: TGTGCCAGCAGTTACAGGCTAGCGGGGTCCTCTAGCACAGATACGCAGTATTTT
CDR3 protein: CASSYRLAGSSSTDTQYF

J gene: TRBJ2-4
D gene: TRBD1
clone size: few
V gene: TRBV7-2
CDR3 DNA: TGTGCCAGCAGCTTACATGGACAGGGTTCGAGCATTCAGTACTTC
CDR3 protein: CASSLHGQGSSIQYF

J gene: TRBJ2-6
D gene: .
clone size: few
V gene: TRBV11-1
CDR3 DNA: TGTGCCAGCAGCCCCTCCCAGCATGACTCTGGGGCCAACGTCCTGACTTTC
CDR3 protein: CASSPSQHDSGANVLTF

J gene: TRBJ2-6
D gene: .
clone size: .
V gene: TRBV9
CDR3 DNA: TGTGCCAGCAGCGTAGGGGGGCCCCCTGGGGCCAACGTCCTGACTTTC
CDR3 protein: CASSVGGPPGANVLTF

J gene: TRBJ1-2
D gene: .
clone size: few
V gene: TRBV12-3/TRBV12-4
CDR3 DNA: TGTGCCAGCAGCCCGGGACTGCTCCTTGGGGGCTACACCTTC
CDR3 protein: CASSPGLLLGGYTF

J gene: TRBJ2-2
D gene: TRBD2
clone size: .
V gene: TRBV20-1
CDR3 DNA: TGCAGTGCTAAGAAGCGGGGTTCCACCGGGGAGCTGTTTTTT
CDR3 protein: CSAKKRGSTGELFF

J gene: TRBJ2-1
D gene: .
clone size: .
V gene: TRBV27
CDR3 DNA: TGTGCCAGCAGTTTCCAGAGCTCCTACAATGAGCAGTTCTTC
CDR3 protein: CASSFQSSYNEQFF

J gene: TRBJ2-3
D gene: .
clone size: .
V gene: TRBV9
CDR3 DNA: TGTGCCAGCAGCGTCAGCTCTACCACAGATACGCAGTATTTT
CDR3 protein: CASSVSSTTDTQYF

J gene: TRBJ2-7
D gene: .
clone size: .
V gene: TRBV6-5
CDR3 DNA: TGTGCCAGCAGACCTCTTTCAGGGGACATCTACGAGCAGTACTTC
CDR3 protein: CASRPLSGDIYEQYF

J gene: TRBJ2-7
D gene: TRBD2
clone size: .
V gene: TRBV2
CDR3 DNA: TGTGCCAGCAGCTCCGAGCGGGGCTCCGCCTACGAGCAGTACTTC
CDR3 protein: CASSSERGSAYEQYF

J gene: TRBJ2-2
D gene: TRBD1
clone size: .
V gene: TRBV28
CDR3 DNA: TGTGCCAGCAGTTTCTCCCCCGGGACAGGCGGGACCGGGGAGCTGTTTTTT
CDR3 protein: CASSFSPGTGGTGELFF

J gene: TRBJ2-1
D gene: .
clone size: .
V gene: TRBV12-3/TRBV12-4
CDR3 DNA: TGTGCCAGCAGACCCCCGGGGCCCTACAATGAGCAGTTCTTC
CDR3 protein: CASRPPGPYNEQFF